This record looks at one T cell receptor beta chain sequence and its context. This CDR3 region has 16 residues. Germline values: CDR1 MGHDK, CDR2 SYGVNS. Trimming took 6 bases from V and 3 from J; bases not matched to a gene: 14. The sample originates from a study of radiation and T cells in renal cell carcinoma. Generated by immunoSEQ multiplex PCR, the TCRdb table keeps only in-frame clones and is missing some. The profile shows approximately 150,000 clones, around four fifths of them singletons. Time point meaning: baseline pretreatment blood. Treatment: 15 Gy SBRT to primary tumor, nephrectomy 4 weeks later. Radiation-treated patients gave blood at baseline, week 2 and week 4. The patient's renal cell carcinoma had clear cell pathology.

The V and J genes are TRBV25-1 and TRBJ2-7; 7 bases match TRBD1. Specimen: blood, collected from a patient whose treatment included radiotherapy and nephrectomy. The TCR originated in a woman aged 45-65 years with renal cell carcinoma. CDR3 residues: CASRLSSGQRYYEQYF. The DNA of the CDR3 is TGTGCCAGCAGGCTTAGTTCGGGACAGAGATACTACGAGCAGTACTTC.